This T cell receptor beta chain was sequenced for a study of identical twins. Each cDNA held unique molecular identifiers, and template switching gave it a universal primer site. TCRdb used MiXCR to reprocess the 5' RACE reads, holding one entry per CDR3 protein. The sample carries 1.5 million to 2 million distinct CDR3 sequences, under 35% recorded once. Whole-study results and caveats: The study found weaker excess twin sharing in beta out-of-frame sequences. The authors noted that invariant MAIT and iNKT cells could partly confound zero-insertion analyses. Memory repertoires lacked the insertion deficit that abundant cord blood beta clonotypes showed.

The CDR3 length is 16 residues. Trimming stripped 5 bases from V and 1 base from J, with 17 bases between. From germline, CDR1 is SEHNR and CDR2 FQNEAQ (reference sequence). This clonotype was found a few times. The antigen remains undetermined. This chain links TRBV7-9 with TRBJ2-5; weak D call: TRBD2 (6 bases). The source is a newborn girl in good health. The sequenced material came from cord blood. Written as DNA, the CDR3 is TGTGCCAGCAGCGAAACAATTGGGACTTTCCAAGAGACCCAGTACTTC. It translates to CASSETIGTFQETQYF. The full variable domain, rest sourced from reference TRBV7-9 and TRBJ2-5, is DTGVSQNPRHKITKRGQNVTFRCDPISEHNRLYWYRQTLGQGPEFLTYFQNEAQLEKSRLLSDRFSAERPKGSFSTLEIQRTEQGDSAMYLCASSETIGTFQETQYFGPGTRLLVL.